The 5 T cell receptor beta chains presented below share a single source sample, sequenced in a study of blood T cell repertoires in COVID-19. Generated by immunoSEQ multiplex PCR, the TCRdb table keeps only in-frame clones and is missing some. The profile shows roughly 170,000 clones, about 86% of them singletons. Material for sequencing was peripheral blood. These receptor sequences come from a woman aged 18-35 years who had recovered from COVID-19.

The J gene is TRBJ1-3, the V gene TRBV19; D not resolved. The V and J ends lost 6 bases and 0 bases respectively, with 9 bases between them. The CDR3 is made up of 14 amino acids. Germline lookup yields CDR1 LNHDA and CDR2 SQIVND (reference sequence). CDR3 loop: CASRDSHSGNTIYF. The CDR3 DNA follows: TGTGCCAGTAGAGACTCACACTCTGGAAACACCATATATTTT. The full variable domain, completed using reference TRBV19 and TRBJ1-3, is DGGITQSPKYLFRKEGQNVTLSCEQNLNHDAMYWYRQDPGQGLRLIYYSQIVNDFQKGDIAEGYSVSREKKESFPLTVTSAQKNPTAFYLCASRDSHSGNTIYFGEGSWLTVV.

This clone was counted a single time. The chain has TRBV5-4 and TRBJ2-1; TRBD2 aligns across 10 bases. Germline loops: CDR1 SGHNT, CDR2 YYREEE (reference sequence). The CDR3 extends over 15 amino acids. J lost 4 bases, V lost 4 bases, and 5 bases had no gene match. This CDR3 is CASSDLAGDYNEQFF. The CDR3 DNA reads TGTGCCAGCAGCGACCTAGCGGGAGATTACAATGAGCAGTTCTTC.

V is TRBV2 and J is TRBJ1-1, with D perhaps matching TRBD1 (5 bases). Germline V gives CDR1 SNHLY, CDR2 FYNNEI. The CDR3 totals 14 residues. With 2 bases removed from V and 4 bases from J, the gap between germline ends came to 11 bases. The CDR3 nucleotides read TGTGCCAGCAGTGAAACGGCGGGGGGCACTGAAGCTTTCTTT. Protein sequence: CASSETAGGTEAFF.

The rearrangement uses TRBV28 and TRBJ1-1; D perhaps matches TRBD1 (6 bases). The CDR3 length is 16 residues. Germline V gene data show CDR1 as MDHEN and CDR2 as SYDVKM. The ends were cut back, 1 base at V and 0 bases at J, with 12 bases in the middle. DNA of the CDR3: TGTGCCAGCAGTTTATCCCGACCAGGGGTGAACACTGAAGCTTTCTTT. Translating it yields CASSLSRPGVNTEAFF.

This clone appeared a single time. J is TRBJ1-2 and V is TRBV5-6, with D maybe TRBD1 (6 bases). The ends were cut back, 0 bases at V and 4 bases at J, with 13 bases in the middle. This CDR3 is 15 amino acids long. The germline V gene has CDR1 SGHDT and CDR2 YYEEEE. CDR3 in amino acids: CASSLAAGAFYGYTF. CDR3 coding DNA: TGTGCCAGCAGCTTGGCGGCAGGGGCTTTCTATGGCTACACCTTC.